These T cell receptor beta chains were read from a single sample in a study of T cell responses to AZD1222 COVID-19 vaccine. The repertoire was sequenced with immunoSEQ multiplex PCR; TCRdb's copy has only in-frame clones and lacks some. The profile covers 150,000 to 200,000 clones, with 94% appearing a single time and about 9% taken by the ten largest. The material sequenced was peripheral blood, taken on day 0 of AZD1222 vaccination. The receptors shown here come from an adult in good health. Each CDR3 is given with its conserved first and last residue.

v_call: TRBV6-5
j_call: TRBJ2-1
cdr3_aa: CASSYSGTSGSNEQFF

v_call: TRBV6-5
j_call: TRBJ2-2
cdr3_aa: CASKALGGELFF

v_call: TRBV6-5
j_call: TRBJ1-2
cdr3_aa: CASSHRQGLRGYTF

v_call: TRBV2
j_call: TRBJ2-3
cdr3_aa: CASTALAGGPSTDTQYF

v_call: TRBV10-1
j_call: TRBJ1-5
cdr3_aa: CASSTHPARGELMGPQHF

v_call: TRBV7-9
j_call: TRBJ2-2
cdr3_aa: CASSSTRGIGELFF

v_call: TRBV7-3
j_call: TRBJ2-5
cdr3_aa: CASSLKGPQETQYF

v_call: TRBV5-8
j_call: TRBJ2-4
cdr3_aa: CASSLVLTKNIQYF

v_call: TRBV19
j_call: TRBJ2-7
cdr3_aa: CASSIWRTSGTRSYEQYF

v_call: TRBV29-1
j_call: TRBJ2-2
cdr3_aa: CSVERGFPGELFF

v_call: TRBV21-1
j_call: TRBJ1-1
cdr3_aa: CASSKEGRTAFF

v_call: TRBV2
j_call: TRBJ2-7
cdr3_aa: CASTPSGRSYEQYF

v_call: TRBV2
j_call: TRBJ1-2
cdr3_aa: CAGRGWNGYTF

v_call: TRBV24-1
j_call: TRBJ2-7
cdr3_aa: CATSDAGQGWDEQYF

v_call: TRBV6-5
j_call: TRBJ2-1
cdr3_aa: CASSWGMAGGYNEQFF

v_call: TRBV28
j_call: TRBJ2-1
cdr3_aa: CASIRLGDLQDEQFF

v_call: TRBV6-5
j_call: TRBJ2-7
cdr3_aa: CASKVGQGILEQYF

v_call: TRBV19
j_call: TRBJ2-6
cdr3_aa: CASSIDLNLQQTGANVLTF

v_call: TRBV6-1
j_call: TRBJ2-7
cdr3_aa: CASSELPPQEVYYEQYF

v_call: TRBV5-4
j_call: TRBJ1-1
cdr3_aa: CASSLGDRVNTEAFF

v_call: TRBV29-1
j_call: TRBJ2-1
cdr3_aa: CSAEKGLANSQFF

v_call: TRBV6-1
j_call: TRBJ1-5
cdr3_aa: CASSEAAGRVTQPQHF

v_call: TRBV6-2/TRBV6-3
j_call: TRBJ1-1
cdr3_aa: CASSTYGGANTEAFF

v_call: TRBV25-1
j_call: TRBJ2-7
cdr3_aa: CARPYRNRSYEQYF

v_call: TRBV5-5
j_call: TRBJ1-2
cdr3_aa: CASSRTPGDYGYTF

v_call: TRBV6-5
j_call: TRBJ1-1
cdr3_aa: CASSPTFLDTEAFF

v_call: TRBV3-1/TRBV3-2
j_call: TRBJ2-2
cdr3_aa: CASSLRPGQGTGELFF

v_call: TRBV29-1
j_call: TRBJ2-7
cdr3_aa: CSVANSGRAGYEQYF

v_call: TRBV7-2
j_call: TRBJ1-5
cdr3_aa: CASSTGTYQPQHF

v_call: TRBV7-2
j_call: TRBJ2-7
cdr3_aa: CASSVGTGRSYEQYF

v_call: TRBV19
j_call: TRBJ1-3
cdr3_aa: CASNRDHPGNTIYF

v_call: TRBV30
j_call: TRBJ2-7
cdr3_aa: CAWVVGSADRSYEQYF

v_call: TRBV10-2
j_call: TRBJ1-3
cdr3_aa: CASSLESGNTIYF

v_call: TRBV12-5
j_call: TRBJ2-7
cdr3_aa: CATAPTGGVFRRWYF

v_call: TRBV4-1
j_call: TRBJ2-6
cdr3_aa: CASSQNSGANVLTF